The clone carrying this T cell receptor beta chain was detected only a few times. What it recognizes is unknown. This sample is part of a study of T cell repertoires in cytomegalovirus infection. TCRdb fed the reads into MiXCR, producing one record per CDR3 protein. The sample carries roughly 800,000 distinct CDR3 sequences, 25% to 35% recorded once. The V and J ends lost 9 bases and 10 bases, in that order; junction bases with no gene match: 8. The CDR3 extends over 11 amino acids. Germline CDR1 reads MNHEY; CDR2 reads SMNVEV (reference sequence). V usage is TRBV27 and J usage is TRBJ1-2, with 7 nucleotides matching TRBD1. This specimen was cultured CD8+ T cells from PBMCs, taken from culture after CMV antigen stimulation. The sequence came from a human donor in good health (CMV status not recorded). Some clones in this sample may be carry-over from other donors' samples. Here the CDR3 DNA reads TGTGCCAGTTTTTGGGACAGAACCTACACCTTC. Its translation: CASFWDRTYTF.